This T cell receptor (beta chain) stems from a study of blood T cell repertoires in COVID-19. Either two negative PCRs, clearance, or symptom resolution qualified Cohort 3 donors as recovered. As originally analysed: By means of reference gene primer amplification, nucleated cell counts were estimated. TCRdb's copy holds only in-frame clones and misses some; the assay was immunoSEQ multiplex PCR. V, J and clone size were drawn from that table, and D and trimming were deduced from the DNA. Of around 160,000 clones detected, more than 65% appear once; the ten largest clones hold about 10%. Germline V gene lookup returns CDR1 LGHDT and CDR2 YNNKEL (reference sequence). CDR3 length: 12 amino acids. The ends lost 4 bases at V and 6 bases at J; junction bases unmatched: 2.

The chain is built from TRBV3-1 (or the pseudogene TRBV3-2) and TRBJ2-7; 8 nucleotides agree with TRBD1. The sequencing sample was made of PBMCs or T cells enriched from blood (not recorded which). The TCR originated in a man between 45 and 60 years old who had recovered from COVID-19. CDR3 nucleotides: TGTGCCAGCAGCCCCGACAGGGGCGAGCAGTACTTC. Its translation: CASSPDRGEQYF.